This TCR beta chain originates from a study of blood T cell repertoires in COVID-19. About the research overall: Whether acute or convalescent, the COVID-19 samples came from the United States, Italy and Spain. T cells, B-cell-depleted T cells, or PBMCs provided the cDNA or gDNA that served as material.

Original processing notes: Using reference gene primer amplification, nucleated cell counts were estimated. Produced via immunoSEQ multiplex PCR; TCRdb's table is partial and in-frame only. Clonal size and the V and J genes are those of that table, whereas D and trimming came from the DNA. The repertoire consists of about 83,000 clones, with about 82% occurring once and the leading ten covering roughly 8%. Looked up from germline, CDR1 is MNHEY and CDR2 is SMNVEV (reference sequence). Trimming shortened V by 7 bases and J by 0 bases, and 15 bases separated the two germline ends. The CDR3 loop spans 15 amino acids.

Sequencing was carried out using peripheral blood. This TCR was recovered from a man aged 50-60 years with active COVID-19. The chain joins TRBV27 to TRBJ1-1; possibly TRBD1 for D (6 bases). The CDR3 nucleotides are TGTGCCAGCAAACTGACAGGCGCCATGAACACTGAAGCTTTCTTT. The encoded protein is CASKLTGAMNTEAFF.